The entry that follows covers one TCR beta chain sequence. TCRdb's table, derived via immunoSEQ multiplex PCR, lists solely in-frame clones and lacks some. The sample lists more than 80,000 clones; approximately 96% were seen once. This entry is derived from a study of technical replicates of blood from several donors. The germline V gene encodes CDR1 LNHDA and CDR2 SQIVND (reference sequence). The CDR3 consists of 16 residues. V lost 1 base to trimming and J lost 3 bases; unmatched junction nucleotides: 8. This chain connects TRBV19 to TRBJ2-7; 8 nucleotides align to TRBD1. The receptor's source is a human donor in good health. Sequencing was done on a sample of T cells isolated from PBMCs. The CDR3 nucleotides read TGTGCCAGTAGTATAGGGACAGGGTTAAGGGACTACGAGCAGTACTTC. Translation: CASSIGTGLRDYEQYF.